These 24 T cell receptor beta chains were all obtained from the same sample, sequenced in a study of T cell responses to AZD1222 COVID-19 vaccine. Libraries were prepared by immunoSEQ multiplex PCR; TCRdb keeps only in-frame clonotypes and omits some of them. This repertoire shows approximately 120,000 clones, approximately 86% found once; its top ten account for approximately 5%. The sequences come from peripheral blood, collected on day 0 of AZD1222 vaccination. The receptors come from an adult in good health.

The genes are TRBV7-8 and TRBJ1-1; D may be TRBD1 (5 bases). V lost 0 bases, J lost 2 bases, and 10 bases lay in between. Germline V gene sequence: CDR1 SGHVS, CDR2 FQNEAQ. There are 15 residues in the CDR3. The chain's CDR3 is CASSLASRVNTEAFF. The CDR3, as DNA: TGTGCCAGCAGCTTAGCGTCCAGGGTAAACACTGAAGCTTTCTTT.

Only a few counts were recorded for this clone. V is TRBV5-8 and J is TRBJ2-2; TRBD1 might be the D (7 bases). The germline gives CDR1 SGHTS, CDR2 YDEGEE. CDR3 length equals 16 residues. V was clipped by 5 bases and J by 0 bases, with 14 bases between them. CDR3: CASRGGQNSNTGELFF. CDR3 DNA sequence: TGTGCCAGCAGGGGGGGACAGAACTCGAACACCGGGGAGCTGTTTTTT.

The chain combines TRBV5-1 with TRBJ2-7; 7 nucleotides align to TRBD1. The length of the CDR3 is 14 residues. Germline V lookup: CDR1 SGHRS, CDR2 YFSETQ. Trimming removed 0 bases from V and 0 bases from J; junction bases left unmatched: 0. This CDR3 is CASSLGQGSYEQYF. DNA of the CDR3: TGCGCCAGCAGCTTGGGACAGGGCTCCTACGAGCAGTACTTC.

This rearrangement joins TRBV28 to TRBJ1-2, with 7 bases identical to TRBD1. This CDR3 comprises 12 residues. Trimming took 6 bases from V and 12 from J; bases not matched to a gene: 10. Germline CDR1 reads MDHEN; CDR2 reads SYDVKM. The CDR3 DNA follows: TGTGCCAGCAGAAGACAGGGCGCCTTGCACACCTTC. Protein: CASRRQGALHTF.

The chain carries TRBV30 and TRBJ2-7, with 8 nucleotides matching TRBD1. CDR3 length equals 13 residues. CDR1 GTSNPN and CDR2 SVGIG come from the germline V gene (reference sequence). Unmatched junction bases numbered 12, after V lost 7 bases and J lost 7 bases. The CDR3 region has the DNA TGTGCCTCGCCGGGACAGGTGAAAGGAGAGCAGTACTTC. This codes for CASPGQVKGEQYF.

The rearrangement joins TRBV29-1 to TRBJ2-3; 11 bases map to TRBD2. Germline V gene sequence: CDR1 SQVTM, CDR2 ANQGSEA. The CDR3 spans 14 residues. Germline trimming cut 6 bases from V and 5 bases from J; bases unmatched to any gene: 7. The DNA for the CDR3 is TGCAGCGTACTAGCGGGAGTCGCTAGAGATACGCAGTATTTT. Amino acids: CSVLAGVARDTQYF.

The rearrangement links TRBV7-9 to TRBJ2-7; possibly TRBD1 for D (5 bases). The ends were cut back, 5 bases at V and 4 bases at J, with 15 bases in the middle. This CDR3 region has 14 residues. The germline V gene encodes CDR1 SEHNR and CDR2 FQNEAQ (reference sequence). In nucleotides, the CDR3 is TGTGCCAGCAGCCTCGGTGACAGAATATACGAGCAGTACTTC. The encoded protein is CASSLGDRIYEQYF.

The V and J genes are TRBV7-9 and TRBJ1-3; D ambiguous. The V gene's germline CDR1 is SEHNR and CDR2 FQNEAQ (reference sequence). V lost 5 bases, J lost 0 bases, and 8 bases lay in between. There are 14 residues in the CDR3. The CDR3 is CASSPTNSGNTIYF. CDR3 sequence (DNA): TGTGCCAGCAGCCCGACAAACTCTGGAAACACCATATATTTT.

This clone was picked up one time. The chain combines TRBV10-3 with TRBJ1-3; 7 bases match TRBD1. V dropped 5 bases and J dropped 0; count of bases not matched to a gene: 4. This CDR3 spans 15 amino acids. CDR1 and CDR2 from the germline V gene are ENHRY and SYGVKD. CDR3 sequence (DNA): TGTGCCATCAGTCCACAGGGGAACTCTGGAAACACCATATATTTT. Protein: CAISPQGNSGNTIYF.

The chain links TRBV19 to TRBJ2-2, with D unresolved. Germline V gene data show CDR1 as LNHDA and CDR2 as SQIVND (reference sequence). This CDR3 is 14 amino acids long. Trimming stripped 10 bases from V and 6 bases from J, with 18 bases between. The CDR3 reads CAISRALIPGELFF. CDR3 nucleotide sequence: TGTGCCATCTCCCGGGCTTTGATTCCCGGGGAGCTGTTTTTT.

The chain uses TRBV6-1 and TRBJ2-3; TRBD2 matches 9 bases. This CDR3 contains 16 residues. The V segment lost 3 bases and the J segment 2 bases; nucleotides outside the gene matches: 6. Germline loops: CDR1 MNHNS, CDR2 SASEGT. Written as DNA, the CDR3 is TGTGCCAGCAGTGAGATCGCTAGCGGGGCCACAGATACGCAGTATTTT. Protein sequence: CASSEIASGATDTQYF.

The chain couples TRBV7-8 to TRBJ1-3; D unclear. The CDR3 has 16 residues. V lost 5 bases and J lost 1, with 15 bases in between. Germline V CDR1 and CDR2: SGHVS, FQNEAQ. The CDR3 DNA reads as TGTGCCAGCAGCCCGGCCCCTCCCCAGTCTGGAAACACCATATATTTT. It translates to CASSPAPPQSGNTIYF.

V is TRBV7-8 and J is TRBJ2-3, with a possible D match to TRBD1 (6 bases). Germline assignment: CDR1 SGHVS and CDR2 FQNEAQ. Trimming cost V 1 base and J 0 bases, with 8 bases left between them. The CDR3 has 15 residues. Written as DNA, the CDR3 is TGTGCCAGCAGCTTAGAAGGGACAAGCACAGATACGCAGTATTTT. Its protein is CASSLEGTSTDTQYF.

V is TRBV13 and J is TRBJ2-1; 9 nucleotides line up with TRBD1. Trimming removed 0 bases from V and 6 bases from J; junction bases left unmatched: 3. Germline values: CDR1 PRHDT, CDR2 FYEKMQ (reference sequence). The length of the CDR3 is 15 residues. This CDR3 is CASSLGGTGFNEQFF. CDR3 bases: TGTGCCAGCAGCTTAGGCGGGACAGGGTTCAATGAGCAGTTCTTC.

This clone occurred once. This chain links TRBV6-5 with TRBJ1-4; TRBD1 agrees at 7 bases. The V gene end was trimmed by 6 bases and the J gene end by 3 bases; junction bases not matched to a gene: 7. From germline, CDR1 is MNHEY and CDR2 SVGAGI. The length of the CDR3 is 15 residues. CDR3 in DNA: TGTGCCAGCAGACGGACAGGTGCGGCTAATGAAAAACTGTTTTTT. Amino acid sequence: CASRRTGAANEKLFF.

The chain has TRBV19 and TRBJ2-2; perhaps TRBD1 as D (5 bases). The CDR3 covers 17 residues. Per germline, CDR1 LNHDA and CDR2 SQIVND (reference sequence). Deletions cut 3 bases from V and 4 bases from J, with 18 bases between. CDR3 coding DNA: TGTGCCAGTAGTATCTGGCGCCAGCCAAGGGGCACCGGGGAGCTGTTTTTT. Protein sequence: CASSIWRQPRGTGELFF.

CDR3 in amino acids: CASSPGSGRDNEQFF. The CDR3 DNA reads as TGTGCCAGCTCACCAGGAAGCGGGAGAGACAATGAGCAGTTCTTC. The chain uses TRBV18 and TRBJ2-1; 8 bases match TRBD2. The CDR3 totals 15 residues. The V gene's germline CDR1 is KGHSH and CDR2 LQKENI. The V gene end was trimmed by 2 bases and the J gene end by 5 bases; junction bases not matched to a gene: 5.

The chain recombines TRBV28 with TRBJ2-7, with TRBD1 matching 11 bases. The CDR3 length is 18 residues. The ends lost 5 bases at V and 6 bases at J; junction bases unmatched: 18. The germline V gene has CDR1 MDHEN and CDR2 SYDVKM. CDR3: CASSALDRGRFLTSEQYF. For the CDR3, the DNA is TGTGCCAGCAGTGCCCTGGACAGGGGGCGCTTTCTTACATCCGAGCAGTACTTC.

This clone was detected a few times. The J gene is TRBJ1-2, the V gene TRBV10-3; weak D call: TRBD1 (5 bases). The CDR3 consists of 16 residues. Trimming took 4 bases from V and 4 from J, leaving 19 bases between them. Germline loops: CDR1 ENHRY, CDR2 SYGVKD. The DNA of the CDR3 is TGTGCCATCAGTGGGGGCGAAGTGAGGGGTGGCTATGGCTACACCTTC. Amino acid sequence: CAISGGEVRGGYGYTF.

V usage is TRBV21-1 and J usage is TRBJ2-1; TRBD1 is the table's D call and was not checked against the DNA. TRBV21-1 is an annotated pseudogene. The CDR3 loop spans 15 amino acids. CDR3 bases: TGTGCCAGCAGCTTCAGGGTAGACTCCTACAATGAGCAGTTCTTC. As protein: CASSFRVDSYNEQFF.

V is TRBV5-1 and J is TRBJ2-3, with 11 bases aligning to TRBD2. With V trimmed by 1 base and J by 1 base, 2 bases remained unmatched. Looked up from germline, CDR1 is SGHRS and CDR2 is YFSETQ. The CDR3 consists of 16 residues. The CDR3, as DNA: TGCGCCAGCAGCTTGACTAGCGGGGGAGGCACAGATACGCAGTATTTT. It yields the protein CASSLTSGGGTDTQYF.

This rearrangement joins TRBV5-6 to TRBJ2-7, with 8 bases lining up with TRBD1. The germline V gene has CDR1 SGHDT and CDR2 YYEEEE. This CDR3 spans 15 amino acids. After removal of 4 bases from V and 5 bases from J, the junction contained 11 bases not matched to a gene. For the CDR3, the DNA is TGTGCCAGCAGCCGCACTGACAGGGGAGCCGACGAGCAGTACTTC. It yields the protein CASSRTDRGADEQYF.

Regarding this clone: Other DNA sequences in this specimen translate into the identical CDR3. This chain uses TRBV7-2 with TRBJ2-5; no clear D gene. Germline CDR1 SGHTA, CDR2 FQGNSA. This CDR3 has 12 residues. The V gene lost 1 base and the J gene lost 1 base, with 1 base spanning the gap. CDR3 DNA: TGTGCCAGCAGCTTAGTCCAAGAGACCCAGTACTTC. Its translation: CASSLVQETQYF.

This clone is classed as medium-sized. The chain uses TRBV7-9 and TRBJ2-7; D might be TRBD1 (6 bases). This CDR3 spans 12 amino acids. V lost 6 bases, J lost 2 bases, and 8 bases lay in between. CDR1 is SEHNR and CDR2 is FQNEAQ in the germline V gene (reference sequence). The CDR3 coding sequence is TGTGCCAGCAGTCGGACAGCCTACGAGCAGTACTTC. It codes for CASSRTAYEQYF.